This section outlines one T cell receptor beta chain sequence together with its context. Its specificity is not known. This CDR3 has 14 amino acids. The V gene end was trimmed by 7 bases and the J gene end by 6 bases; junction bases not matched to a gene: 13. From germline, CDR1 is SQVTM and CDR2 ANQGSEA. This entry comes from a study of beta chain features in type 1 diabetes. All of the isolated RNA was reverse transcribed, so expressed TCRB transcripts were sequenced. Here immunoSEQ multiplex PCR was the method, and the copy in TCRdb shows in-frame clones only, minus some. This repertoire shows around 400,000 clones, around 16% found once; its top ten account for under 0.02%. Study observations and caveats: Within the patient group, naive, central memory and Treg TCRB repertoires appeared more similar to each other than within healthy donors. For TCRB rearrangement, an influence of HLA type remained unresolved here.

The sequenced material came from naive CD4+ T cells from blood. This TCR came from a woman aged 18-29 years in good health. The rearrangement uses TRBV29-1 and TRBJ1-1; TRBD1 matches at 8 bases. The CDR3 sequence: CSAVSLRTGSEAFF. DNA for the CDR3: TGCAGCGCCGTCTCCTTGCGGACAGGGTCTGAAGCTTTCTTT.